This T cell receptor (beta chain) was identified during a study of T cells after yellow fever vaccination. The sample holds a few counts of this clonotype. What it binds is not known. At one boundary the junction diverges from the germline segment, which might be a read error. Findings of the study overall: Relatively few clonotypes were ones that appeared in both CD4 and CD8 compartments.

In making TCR cDNA, 5'RACE template switching added a universal primer site and UMIs to it. TCRdb re-called the 5' RACE reads with MiXCR, one entry per CDR3 protein. This sample yields about 170,000 distinct CDR3 sequences, of which 11% are seen a single time; less than 40% belongs to the top ten. Germline V gene data show CDR1 as MNHEY and CDR2 as SMNVEV (reference sequence). There are 17 residues in the CDR3. V and J are TRBV27 and TRBJ1-6; D is possibly TRBD1 (5 bases). The material was CD8+ T cells sorted from PBMCs, obtained 15 days after the yellow fever booster vaccination. The receptor's source is a man between 18 and 29 years old who received the YFV17D yellow fever vaccine. The CDR3, as DNA: TGCACCAGCAGGTCACCTTCGGGCCACAGGCCTAATTCACCCCTCCACTTT. Amino acids: CTSRSPSGHRPNSPLHF.